This is a list of T cell receptor beta chains from one sample in a study of vaccination and CD4 T cells after COVID-19. These receptors lack a known antigen. MiXCR, applied by TCRdb to the PCR reads, yields one record per CDR3 protein. The sample lists about 13,000 distinct CDR3 sequences, less than 70% occurring once. Sample: CD4+ T cells from blood, cultured in vitro. These receptors all come from a human donor who had recovered from COVID-19. Each CDR3 is given with its conserved first and last residue. The D gene is left open where the match is weak. Not every row has a clone size; where given, it reads once, few, many or a size class.

J gene,V gene,clone size,D gene,CDR3 DNA,CDR3 protein
TRBJ2-5,TRBV28,.,TRBD2,TGTGCCAGCAGTTTGTCTAGCGGATTTCAAGAGACCCAGTACTTC,CASSLSSGFQETQYF
TRBJ2-1,TRBV20-1,.,TRBD2,TGCAGTGCTACAGATACACAGAGCGGGAGGGCATATGAGCAGTTCTTC,CSATDTQSGRAYEQFF
TRBJ2-5,TRBV4-1,.,TRBD1,TGCGCCAGCAGCCGAAATACAGGGGGCAGAGGAGAGACCCAGTACTTC,CASSRNTGGRGETQYF
TRBJ2-4,TRBV20-1,few,.,TGCAGTGCTAAGCGCGGGGCCAAAAACATTCAGTACTTC,CSAKRGAKNIQYF
TRBJ2-2,TRBV24-1,.,TRBD1,TGTGCCACCAGTGATACGGGACAGGGCACCGGGGAGCTGTTTTTT,CATSDTGQGTGELFF
TRBJ2-2,TRBV5-4,.,.,TGTGCCAGCAGCCCCGGGACTCGGAACACCGGGGAGCTGTTTTTT,CASSPGTRNTGELFF
TRBJ2-7,TRBV28,.,.,TGTGCCAGCAGTTTGCTGGACAAGATCTACGAGCAGTACTTC,CASSLLDKIYEQYF
TRBJ2-3,TRBV7-2,few,.,TGTGCCAGCAGCTTAGGAGCCCGCACAGATACGCAGTATTTT,CASSLGARTDTQYF
TRBJ1-6,TRBV6-1,.,TRBD1,TGTGCCAGCACCAGAGGGACAGGGAGAAATTCACCCCTCCACTTT,CASTRGTGRNSPLHF
TRBJ1-6,TRBV28,.,.,TGTTCCAGCGGACAGCTTAATTCACCCCTCCACTTT,CSSGQLNSPLHF
TRBJ2-3,TRBV7-2,.,.,TGTGCCAGCAGCCAACAACAGGGTATGGATACGCAGTATTTT,CASSQQQGMDTQYF
TRBJ2-5,TRBV24-1,.,TRBD1,TGTGCCACCAGTGACGCGACAGGGAACATCGTAGGGACCCAGTACTTC,CATSDATGNIVGTQYF
TRBJ2-5,TRBV6-1,.,.,TGTGCCAGCAGCCGACAGGCACAAGAGACCCAGTACTTC,CASSRQAQETQYF
TRBJ1-3,TRBV4-2,few,.,TGTGCCAGCAGCCAAGCTCCGGGACAATCCATCTCTGGAAACACCATATATTTT,CASSQAPGQSISGNTIYF
TRBJ2-5,TRBV7-2,few,.,TGTGCCAGCAGCTTATCTCGCGGCCAAGAGACCCAGTACTTC,CASSLSRGQETQYF
TRBJ1-5,TRBV15,.,.,TGTGCCACCAGCAGAGATATAACCCCAGGGGATCAGCCCCAGCATTTT,CATSRDITPGDQPQHF
TRBJ2-5,TRBV19,.,.,TGTGCCAGTAGTCATGGGTACGGTCAAGAGACCCAGTACTTC,CASSHGYGQETQYF
TRBJ2-7,TRBV6-1,.,TRBD2,TGTGCCAGCAGTCCCGTGGGAGGGAGAGCCGAGCAGTACTTC,CASSPVGGRAEQYF
TRBJ2-7,TRBV19,.,TRBD1,TGTGCCAGTGGGACAGGGAGCGAGCAGTACTTC,CASGTGSEQYF
TRBJ2-3,TRBV19,.,TRBD2,TGTGCCAGTAGTGCCCCCCCTCCGGCGGGAGACACAGATACGCAGTATTTT,CASSAPPPAGDTDTQYF
TRBJ2-3,TRBV11-2,.,TRBD2,TGTGCCAGCAGCTCAGAAACTAGCGGGAGCTCAGATACGCAGTATTTT,CASSSETSGSSDTQYF
TRBJ2-7,TRBV4-2,.,.,TGTGCCAGCAGCCAAGATGGAGTCCGCGACGAGCAGTACTTC,CASSQDGVRDEQYF
TRBJ2-7,TRBV20-1,few,TRBD2,TGCAGTGCTACCGGGACTAGCTACGAGCAGTACTTC,CSATGTSYEQYF
TRBJ1-4,TRBV6-5,once,.,TGTGCCAGCAGTTACAGGGGAACTGAAAAACTGTTTTTT,CASSYRGTEKLFF
TRBJ2-2,TRBV6-4,.,TRBD2,TGTGCCAGCAGTGACTCGACTAGCGGGGACACCGGGGAGCTGTTTTTT,CASSDSTSGDTGELFF
TRBJ1-2,TRBV6-1,.,TRBD1,TGTGCCACGACAGGGAGGAGTCCGCTAAACTATGGCTACACCTTC,CATTGRSPLNYGYTF
TRBJ2-1,TRBV1,once,.,TGCACCAGCAACTCGGACCTTAGCGGGAGGGGCCTACCCCTGCAGTTCTTC,CTSNSDLSGRGLPLQFF
TRBJ2-2,TRBV24-1,.,.,.,CATSVPGLTGELFF
TRBJ1-6,TRBV5-4,.,.,TGTGCCAGCAGCGCAAACGACAGAAATTCACCCCTCCACTTT,CASSANDRNSPLHF